Here is one TCR beta chain with its context. Participant ages covered roughly 18 to 89 years across about 22 US areas. Participants' reported clinical history set cohort assignment. CDR1 is ENHRY and CDR2 is SYGVKD in the germline V gene. CDR3 length equals 15 residues. The ends were cut back, 0 bases at V and 6 bases at J, with 11 bases in the middle. This sample is part of a study of blood T cell repertoires in COVID-19. Generated by immunoSEQ multiplex PCR, the TCRdb table keeps only in-frame clones and is missing some. The sample has 200,000 to 250,000 clones; over 75% are singletons. The source of this sequence is a man aged 35 to 55 who had recovered from COVID-19. The chain uses TRBV10-3 and TRBJ1-4; D unresolved. Specimen: PBMCs or T cells enriched from blood (not recorded which). The CDR3 DNA reads TGTGCCATCAGTGAGTCGGGAGACAAATATGAAAAACTGTTTTTT. It yields the protein CAISESGDKYEKLFF.